This T cell receptor beta chain derives from a study of blood T cell repertoires in COVID-19. The germline CDR1 and CDR2 sequences are LGHNA and YNFKEQ. The CDR3 contains 15 residues. J was trimmed by 1 base and V by 2 bases; bases with no gene match: 5. Profiled with immunoSEQ multiplex PCR; TCRdb holds only in-frame clones, not every one. The table shows 85,000 to 95,000 clones, with 86% occurring only once. This chain connects TRBV4-2 to TRBJ2-7; 7 nucleotides align to TRBD2. The sequence derives from a woman older than 75 with acute or convalescent COVID-19. Specimen: peripheral blood. CDR3 bases: TGTGCCAGCAGCCAACTTAGCGGGCCTTCCTACGAGCAGTACTTC. Protein product: CASSQLSGPSYEQYF.